The 2 T cell receptor beta chains below were found in one sample sequenced in a study of low-dose radiotherapy and immunotherapy resistance in tumors. Time point in this sample: before trial treatment. Covering alpha and beta chains, TRAV- and TRBV-specific primers were used for the first-strand cDNA. The authors amplified TCRs for around 20 PCR cycles with a constant-region primer and a V-primer adapter. TCRdb re-called the reads through MiXCR, storing one row per CDR3 protein. The repertoire holds over 65,000 distinct CDR3 sequences, with 15% to 20% as singletons. Sequencing was performed on PBMCs, taken before treatment. The receptor set was obtained from a male donor with prostate cancer.

The table lists this clonotype with many counts. The chain carries TRBV10-3 and TRBJ2-1; 9 bases fit TRBD2. The germline V gene encodes CDR1 ENHRY and CDR2 SYGVKD. The CDR3 totals 15 residues. V lost 3 bases, J lost 7 bases, and 7 bases stayed unmatched. CDR3 sequence: CAISDPGTSINEQFF. For the CDR3, the DNA is TGTGCCATCAGTGACCCGGGGACTAGCATAAATGAGCAGTTCTTC.

CDR3 nucleotide sequence: TGTGCCAGCACTCGGGGGTCGTGGGAAAAACTGTTTTTT. This encodes CASTRGSWEKLFF. The rearrangement uses TRBV12-3 or TRBV12-4 and TRBJ1-4, with TRBD1 as a possible D gene (5 bases). V lost 7 bases and J 8 bases, leaving 14 bases between the germline ends. There are 13 residues in the CDR3.